These 11 T cell receptor beta chains were sequenced from one sample in a study of blood T cells in healthy people across ages. A sample-barcoded 5' primer and a J-beta primer mix were used in a second PCR of roughly 7 to 11 cycles. TCRdb ran MiXCR on the 5' RACE reads and lists one entry per CDR3 protein. The sample holds about 1.1 million distinct CDR3 sequences, less than 45% seen once. The sample consisted of blood. All receptors come from a man aged 18 to 30 in good health.

This chain uses TRBV28 with TRBJ2-5, with D perhaps TRBD1 (6 bases). The CDR3 is 13 residues long. V lost 11 bases and J lost 5, with 18 bases in between. Germline lookup yields CDR1 MDHEN and CDR2 SYDVKM. CDR3 DNA sequence: TGTGCCTCAGCAGGGGCAGAGCTGGAGACCCAGTACTTC. Amino acids: CASAGAELETQYF. Drawing the rest from reference TRBV28 and TRBJ2-5, the complete variable domain is DVKVTQSSRYLVKRTGEKVFLECVQDMDHENMFWYRQDPGLGLRLIYFSYDVKMKEKGDIPEGYSVSREKKERFSLILESASTNQTSMYLCASAGAELETQYFGPGTRLLVL.

The table lists this clonotype with a few counts. This chain links TRBV20-1 with TRBJ2-5, with D maybe TRBD1 (6 bases). Germline loops: CDR1 DFQATT, CDR2 SNEGSKA (reference sequence). Trimming left V 0 bases short and J 1 base short, with 6 bases between. CDR3 size: 13 residues. The chain's CDR3 is CSARETGQETQYF. The CDR3 DNA is TGCAGTGCTAGAGAGACAGGCCAAGAGACCCAGTACTTC.

In its sample, this clonotype was seen a few times. The chain couples TRBV6-6 to TRBJ2-3; D gene unclear. Trimming pared 10 bases from V and 4 bases from J, leaving 24 bases between. CDR1 is MNHNY and CDR2 is SVGAGI in the germline V gene (reference sequence). The CDR3 contains 16 residues. For the CDR3, the DNA is TGTGCCATCCTACCCAATGCGGCCACCCCCGCAGATACGCAGTATTTT. Translation: CAILPNAATPADTQYF.

V and J are TRBV29-1 and TRBJ2-7; possibly TRBD2 for D (5 bases). The V end was cut by 1 base, the J end by 2 bases, with 9 bases between. The CDR3 extends over 13 amino acids. Looked up from germline, CDR1 is SQVTM and CDR2 is ANQGSEA. In DNA, the CDR3 is TGCAGCGTTGAAGGGGCGGGCGCCTACGAGCAGTACTTC. It yields the protein CSVEGAGAYEQYF.

This clonotype was counted only a few times. The rearrangement links TRBV7-2 to TRBJ1-4; D is unresolved. Germline V gene sequence: CDR1 SGHTA, CDR2 FQGNSA. CDR3 length: 15 amino acids. The V and J ends lost 2 bases and 8 bases respectively, with 15 bases between them. CDR3 DNA: TGTGCCAGCAGCTTACGGCCTTCTATGATCGAAAAACTGTTTTTT. Translating gives CASSLRPSMIEKLFF.

This clonotype was found a few times. The chain recombines TRBV9 with TRBJ2-1, with unresolved D. With 2 bases removed from V and 5 bases from J, the gap between germline ends came to 8 bases. CDR3 length equals 13 residues. Germline lookup yields CDR1 SGDLS and CDR2 YYNGEE. CDR3 bases: TGTGCCAGCAGCGTTTGGCGCGACAATGAGCAGTTCTTC. It codes for CASSVWRDNEQFF.

CDR3 in amino acids: CASSLGPLNQPQHF. CDR3 in DNA: TGTGCCAGCAGCTTAGGTCCTCTCAATCAGCCCCAGCATTTT. J is TRBJ1-5 and V is TRBV7-8; D not certain. Germline CDR1 and CDR2: SGHVS and FQNEAQ. This CDR3 comprises 14 residues. V gave up 1 base and J gave up 3 bases, with 7 bases separating them.

The chain combines TRBV19 with TRBJ2-1; weak D call: TRBD1 (6 bases). The CDR3 is made up of 14 amino acids. CDR1 LNHDA and CDR2 SQIVND come from the germline V gene (reference sequence). V was clipped by 4 bases and J by 4 bases, with 11 bases between them. The CDR3 sequence is CASSTDSRYNEQFF. DNA for the CDR3: TGTGCCAGTAGTACGGACAGCCGATACAATGAGCAGTTCTTC.

The rearrangement joins TRBV3-1 to TRBJ2-4; D is perhaps TRBD1 or TRBD2 (6 bases each). Germline-derived CDR1 and CDR2 are LGHDT and YNNKEL (reference sequence). With 3 bases removed from V and 0 bases from J, the gap between germline ends came to 12 bases. CDR3 length equals 16 residues. Here the CDR3 reads CASSQGGQIAKNIQYF. The CDR3 region has the DNA TGTGCCAGCAGCCAGGGAGGACAGATAGCCAAAAACATTCAGTACTTC.

V gene TRBV10-3 combines with J gene TRBJ1-2, with D maybe TRBD1 (6 bases). CDR1 and CDR2 from the germline V gene are ENHRY and SYGVKD. The CDR3 is made up of 16 amino acids. With 0 bases removed from V and 0 bases from J, the gap between germline ends came to 11 bases. This chain's CDR3 is CAISESGGESNYGYTF. The CDR3 DNA sequence: TGTGCCATCAGTGAGTCTGGGGGCGAGTCTAACTATGGCTACACCTTC.

This rearrangement joins TRBV30 to TRBJ2-7, with D possibly TRBD1 on 6 matching bases. This CDR3 has 15 amino acids. With 5 bases removed from V and 1 base from J, the gap between germline ends came to 18 bases. Germline V gene sequence: CDR1 GTSNPN, CDR2 SVGIG (reference sequence). This CDR3 reads CAWLAELGQSYEQYF. CDR3 nucleotide sequence: TGTGCCTGGTTGGCCGAACTGGGACAATCCTACGAGCAGTACTTC.